This T cell receptor (beta chain) emerged from a study of beta chain features in type 1 diabetes. With 0 bases removed from V and 1 base from J, the gap between germline ends came to 6 bases. Germline assignment: CDR1 LGHNA and CDR2 YNFKEQ. The CDR3 contains 14 residues. The whole isolated RNA underwent reverse transcription, so sequencing captured expressed TCRB transcripts. TCRdb's copy holds only in-frame clones and misses some; the assay was immunoSEQ multiplex PCR. The data contain roughly 400,000 clones, roughly 13% of them seen just once; the ten biggest clones take up less than 0.04%. This sequence was found in a young man in good health. The J gene is TRBJ1-1, the V gene TRBV4-2; D ambiguous. The specimen sequenced was naive CD4+ T cells from blood. DNA of the CDR3: TGTGCCAGCAGCCAAGAGGAAAGGAACACTGAAGCTTTCTTT. This encodes CASSQEERNTEAFF.